One sample yielded the 27 T cell receptor beta chains listed below, sequenced in a study. Each CDR3 protein is one row after TCRdb ran MiXCR on the 5' RACE reads. Altogether about 23,000 distinct CDR3 sequences are present, roughly 33% being singletons, with the ten largest covering less than 2.5%. Sequences were obtained from tumor-infiltrating naive CD4+ T cells sorted from the breast tumor. Documented subset: naive CD4+ T cells, CD4+CD45RA+CD25-. Source of these receptors: a female donor with breast cancer.

At least ten counts were recorded for this clonotype. The gene calls are TRBV28 and TRBJ2-5; the match to TRBD1 covers 7 bases. Germline CDR1 reads MDHEN; CDR2 reads SYDVKM. The CDR3 is 15 amino acids. With 5 bases clipped from V and 5 bases from J, the junction kept 11 bases outside the gene matches. The CDR3 nucleotides are TGTGCCAGCAGTAGAAAGACAGGGTGGACCGAGACCCAGTACTTC. This translates into CASSRKTGWTETQYF.

The genes are TRBV10-3 and TRBJ2-1; D may be TRBD2 (5 bases). The CDR3 loop spans 17 amino acids. Looked up from germline, CDR1 is ENHRY and CDR2 is SYGVKD. V lost 1 base, J lost 4 bases, and 17 bases lay in between. DNA for the CDR3: TGTGCCATCAGTGAGTTGGCGGGTATGGGGTTTTACAATGAGCAGTTCTTC. This sequence encodes CAISELAGMGFYNEQFF.

The J gene is TRBJ1-2, the V gene TRBV11-2; maybe TRBD1 (5 bases). The germline CDR1 and CDR2 sequences are SGHAT and FQNNGV. The length of the CDR3 is 16 residues. V lost 5 bases, J lost 3 bases, and 19 bases lay in between. CDR3 nucleotides: TGTGCCAGCAGCCTCAGAGGGGCCGACTTACACTATGGCTACACCTTC. Amino acids: CASSLRGADLHYGYTF.

This clonotype appeared a single time. The chain couples TRBV7-2 to TRBJ2-7; D may be TRBD2 (5 bases). CDR1 is SGHTA, CDR2 FQGNSA, per germline. The CDR3 is 13 amino acids. V was clipped by 1 base and J by 6 bases, with 10 bases between them. In nucleotides, the CDR3 is TGTGCCAGCAGCTTAGAAGGAGGTCGCGAGCAGTACTTC. Translation: CASSLEGGREQYF.

By share of the sample, this clonotype is medium-sized. V gene TRBV20-1 combines with J gene TRBJ2-1; 9 nucleotides match TRBD2. The CDR3 is 14 amino acids. CDR1 and CDR2 (germline): DFQATT, SNEGSKA (reference sequence). CDR3 DNA sequence: TGCAGCGGGTTAGCGGGAGTGACGGGCAATGAGCAGTTCTTC. It translates to CSGLAGVTGNEQFF.

The sample holds a few counts of this clonotype. A much larger clone sits a single nucleotide away, making a read error possible. This rearrangement joins TRBV3-1 to TRBJ1-5; D remains unclear. Looked up from germline, CDR1 is LGHDT and CDR2 is YNNKEL (reference sequence). V was trimmed by 1 base and J by 4 bases, leaving 8 bases between them. This CDR3 is 14 amino acids long. For the CDR3, the DNA is TGTGCCAGCAGCCAAGGGCTACGGAATCAGCCCCAGCATTTT. Translating gives CASSQGLRNQPQHF. The full variable domain, with the rest looked up from reference TRBV3-1 and TRBJ1-5, is DTAVSQTPKYLVTQMGNDKSIKCEQNLGHDTMYWYKQDSKKFLKIMFSYNNKELIINETVPNRFSPKSPDKAHLNLHINSLELGDSAVYFCASSQGLRNQPQHFGDGTRLSIL.

The table lists this clonotype with a count of one. The J gene is TRBJ1-1, the V gene TRBV6-1; D gene unclear. This CDR3 has 13 residues. V was clipped by 6 bases and J by 4 bases, with 12 bases between them. Per germline, CDR1 MNHNS and CDR2 SASEGT. The CDR3 reads CASSLTGFTEAFF. Written as DNA, the CDR3 is TGTGCCAGCAGCCTCACCGGGTTCACTGAAGCTTTCTTT.

This clonotype came up once. V usage is TRBV2 and J usage is TRBJ1-1; the D is unclear. CDR1 and CDR2 (germline): SNHLY, FYNNEI. The V end lost 6 bases, the J end lost 3 bases, and 5 bases lay between the germline ends. This CDR3 is 11 amino acids long. CDR3 sequence: CASSQDTEAFF. CDR3 bases: TGTGCCAGCAGCCAAGACACTGAAGCTTTCTTT.

The rearrangement joins TRBV6-5 to TRBJ1-5, with unresolved D. Deletions cut 5 bases from V and 4 bases from J, with 15 bases between. The CDR3 runs 15 residues. Germline values: CDR1 MNHEY, CDR2 SVGAGI. The CDR3 DNA follows: TGTGCCAGCAGTCCCAGGCGAGCGAGGAATCAGCCCCAGCATTTT. It translates to CASSPRRARNQPQHF.

This clonotype was counted many times. The J gene is TRBJ1-2, the V gene TRBV6-6, with D perhaps matching TRBD1 (6 bases). There are 12 residues in the CDR3. Germline CDR1 reads MNHNY; CDR2 reads SVGAGI (reference sequence). V was clipped by 4 bases and J by 6 bases, with 9 bases between them. The CDR3 is CASSSSGDGYTF. The CDR3, as DNA: TGTGCCAGCAGTTCCTCAGGGGATGGCTACACCTTC.

This sequence joins TRBV6-7 and TRBJ1-2; the D gene is possibly TRBD1 (6 bases). TRBV6-7 qualifies as an ORF whose function is uncertain. This CDR3 has 14 residues. The V end was cut by 6 bases, the J end by 0 bases, with 11 bases between. CDR3 coding DNA: TGTGCCAGCAGACGGACAGCAACTAACTATGGCTACACCTTC. It specifies CASRRTATNYGYTF.

The V gene is TRBV6-5, the J gene TRBJ2-1; TRBD2 agrees at 7 bases. The V gene end was trimmed by 2 bases and the J gene end by 0 bases; junction bases not matched to a gene: 1. CDR1 MNHEY and CDR2 SVGAGI come from the germline V gene. This CDR3 is 15 amino acids long. The CDR3 spells CASSYGGGSYNEQFF. CDR3 in DNA: TGTGCCAGCAGTTACGGGGGGGGCTCCTACAATGAGCAGTTCTTC.

This clonotype was counted between two and nine times. The chain is built from TRBV20-1 and TRBJ1-2; no definite D call. CDR3 length equals 16 residues. V was shortened by 1 base and J by 4 bases, with 19 bases between the two germline ends. Germline V CDR1 and CDR2: DFQATT, SNEGSKA (reference sequence). The CDR3: CSARAGFGTQSYGYTF. The CDR3, as DNA: TGCAGTGCTAGAGCTGGCTTCGGTACACAAAGCTATGGCTACACCTTC.

The chain joins TRBV6-5 to TRBJ2-3; TRBD2 matches 11 bases. There are 17 residues in the CDR3. J gave up 5 bases and V 0 bases, and 7 bases lay outside the gene matches. Germline V gene sequence: CDR1 MNHEY, CDR2 SVGAGI. The CDR3 bases are TGTGCCAGCAGTTACTCCCGACTAGCGGGACATGTAGATACGCAGTATTTT. Translation: CASSYSRLAGHVDTQYF.

This clonotype was observed a few times. This chain connects TRBV7-9 to TRBJ1-2; D is undetermined. V gave up 5 bases and J gave up 2 bases, with 9 bases separating them. This CDR3 contains 13 residues. Germline V lookup: CDR1 SEHNR, CDR2 FQNEAQ (reference sequence). The CDR3 reads CASSETQNYGYTF. DNA for the CDR3: TGTGCCAGCAGCGAAACGCAGAACTATGGCTACACCTTC.

The CDR3 spells CASSLYTRGEQYF. For the CDR3, the DNA is TGCGCCAGCAGCTTGTATACCCGGGGGGAGCAGTACTTC. V and J are TRBV5-1 and TRBJ2-7; TRBD2 might be the D (6 bases). The germline CDR1 and CDR2 sequences are SGHRS and YFSETQ. The CDR3 covers 13 residues. V was pared by 1 base and J by 7 bases, with 12 bases between. Based on the CDR3 plus reference TRBV5-1 and TRBJ2-7, the full variable domain is KAGVTQTPRYLIKTRGQQVTLSCSPISGHRSVSWYQQTPGQGLQFLFEYFSETQRNKGNFPGRFSGRQFSNSRSEMNVSTLELGDSALYLCASSLYTRGEQYFGPGTRLTVT.

The V gene is TRBV6-5, the J gene TRBJ2-7; 7 bases line up with TRBD1. The germline V gene has CDR1 MNHEY and CDR2 SVGAGI. J lost 6 bases, V lost 8 bases, and 4 bases had no gene match. This CDR3 region has 11 residues. The DNA for the CDR3 is TGTGCCAGCCGACAGGGCTTCGAGCAGTACTTC. Translation: CASRQGFEQYF.

Points on this clonotype: Possible read error: a much larger clone is one base away. The chain links TRBV20-1 to TRBJ1-5; a possible D gene is TRBD1 (5 bases). CDR3 size: 14 residues. From germline, CDR1 is DFQATT and CDR2 SNEGSKA (reference sequence). V lost 6 bases to trimming and J lost 7 bases, with 19 bases between them. CDR3 in amino acids: CSATGRGKGQPQHF. CDR3 coding DNA: TGCAGTGCCACCGGACGGGGCAAAGGGCAGCCCCAGCATTTT.

The rearrangement uses TRBV20-1 and TRBJ2-7; a weak D match, TRBD2 (6 bases). The CDR3 has 14 amino acids. Germline V gives CDR1 DFQATT, CDR2 SNEGSKA (reference sequence). V shed 0 bases and J shed 3 bases, with 12 bases lying between them. The CDR3 nucleotides read TGCAGTGCTAGAGAAGGTAGCGGCCTCTACGAGCAGTACTTC. This gives the protein CSAREGSGLYEQYF.

By sample fraction, this clonotype is medium-sized. V usage is TRBV20-1 and J usage is TRBJ1-3; maybe TRBD1 (6 bases). Germline V gene lookup returns CDR1 DFQATT and CDR2 SNEGSKA (reference sequence). Trimming cost V 6 bases and J 3 bases, with 12 bases left between them. The CDR3 is 13 amino acids. CDR3 bases: TGCAGTGCCGTTGACAGGAGTGGAAACACCATATATTTT. This gives the protein CSAVDRSGNTIYF.

V and J are TRBV6-2 or TRBV6-3 and TRBJ2-7; 10 bases map to TRBD1. Germline values: CDR1 MNHEY, CDR2 SVGEGT. The J segment lost 3 bases and the V segment lost 4 bases, leaving 3 bases of the junction unmatched. CDR3 length equals 14 residues. CDR3 nucleotide sequence: TGTGCCAGCAGTTGGGACAGGGGACACTACGAGCAGTACTTC. Protein product: CASSWDRGHYEQYF.

This chain uses TRBV6-5 with TRBJ1-5; 7 bases fit TRBD1. Germline assignment: CDR1 MNHEY and CDR2 SVGAGI. The CDR3 is 15 amino acids. The V segment lost 7 bases and the J segment 2 bases; nucleotides outside the gene matches: 8. CDR3 region: CASKKQGPGNQPQHF. For the CDR3, the DNA is TGTGCCAGCAAAAAACAGGGGCCGGGCAATCAGCCCCAGCATTTT.

This clonotype was picked up many times. The chain is built from TRBV20-1 and TRBJ1-1; a possible D gene is TRBD1 (5 bases). The CDR3 loop spans 14 amino acids. V lost 2 bases and J 6 bases, leaving 16 bases between the germline ends. Germline V gene lookup returns CDR1 DFQATT and CDR2 SNEGSKA (reference sequence). CDR3 protein: CSARQSTGLPEAFF. CDR3 sequence (DNA): TGCAGTGCTAGACAAAGCACAGGTTTACCTGAAGCTTTCTTT.

This clonotype was counted between two and nine times. The junction differs from germline at one of its ends, possibly a read error. CDR3 in DNA: TGCGCCAGCAGCTTGACGAGTGTCTCTGGAAATACCATATATTTT. Protein product: CASSLTSVSGNTIYF. The chain combines TRBV5-1 with TRBJ1-3; no clear D gene. Germline V CDR1 and CDR2: SGHRS, YFSETQ. The CDR3 covers 15 residues.

This clonotype came up a few times. V usage is TRBV11-1 and J usage is TRBJ2-1, with 7 bases matching TRBD2. CDR1 and CDR2 from the germline V gene are SGHAT and FQDESV (reference sequence). The CDR3 has 12 residues. V lost 5 bases to trimming and J lost 9 bases; unmatched junction nucleotides: 4. The CDR3 spells CASSRREFEQFF. CDR3 DNA sequence: TGTGCCAGCAGCCGGCGGGAGTTTGAGCAGTTCTTC. The variable domain in full, with the rest retrieved from reference TRBV11-1 and TRBJ2-1, is EAEVAQSPRYKITEKSQAVAFWCDPISGHATLYWYRQILGQGPELLVQFQDESVVDDSQLPKDRFSAERLKGVDSTLKIQPAELGDSAMYLCASSRREFEQFFGPGTRLTVL.

The V and J genes are TRBV5-1 and TRBJ2-1; D unresolved. The V gene lost 0 bases and the J gene lost 6 bases, with 10 bases spanning the gap. The length of the CDR3 is 14 residues. Germline CDR1 SGHRS, CDR2 YFSETQ. CDR3 protein: CASSLVKAINEQFF. In nucleotides, the CDR3 is TGCGCCAGCAGCTTGGTTAAGGCGATCAATGAGCAGTTCTTC.

This clonotype has just a few counts. The genes are TRBV12-3 or TRBV12-4 and TRBJ1-2; TRBD1 is a possible D gene (5 bases). The CDR3 has 13 amino acids. Trimming removed 8 bases at V and 2 bases at J, with 12 bases between. This CDR3 is CASPRRGNYGYTF. In DNA, the CDR3 is TGTGCCAGCCCGAGGCGGGGGAACTATGGCTACACCTTC.